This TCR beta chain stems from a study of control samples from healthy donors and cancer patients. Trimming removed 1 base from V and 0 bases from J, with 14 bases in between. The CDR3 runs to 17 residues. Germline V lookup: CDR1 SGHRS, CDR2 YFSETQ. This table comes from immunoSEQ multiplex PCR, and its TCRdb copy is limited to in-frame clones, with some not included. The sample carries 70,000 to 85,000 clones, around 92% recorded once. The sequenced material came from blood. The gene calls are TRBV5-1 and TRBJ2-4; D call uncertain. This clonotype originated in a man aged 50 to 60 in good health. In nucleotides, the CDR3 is TGCGCCAGCAGCTTGAATGAGCCGAGTTTAGCCAAAAACATTCAGTACTTC. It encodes CASSLNEPSLAKNIQYF.